This note documents a single T cell receptor (beta chain) sequence. As yet, its antigen is unknown. The CDR3 spans 15 residues. The V and J ends lost 1 base and 6 bases respectively, with 12 bases between them. In germline, CDR1 is MNHEY, CDR2 SMNVEV (reference sequence). These data originate in a study of shared clonotypes between healthy human individuals. General study findings and limits: The researchers took only blood, and tissue repertoires probably look different. Generally, naive subsets came out with larger estimated richness than memory subsets.

Each replicate PCR on the sorted subsets used approximately 200 ng DNA (around 30,000 T cell genomes). Profiling relied on immunoSEQ multiplex PCR, and the TCRdb table lists in-frame clones only, not all of them. The sample lists 2 million to 2.5 million clones, approximately 95% occurring once. The sequence was collected from a man in his late teens or twenties in good health. Sequenced material: naive CD4+ T cells sorted from blood. The subset was: CD45RA+ positively selected. The genes are TRBV27 and TRBJ2-2, with D hard to call. The CDR3 coding sequence is TGTGCCAGCAGTTTATTCGTCCCAGGAGCCGGGGAGCTGTTTTTT. Its protein product is CASSLFVPGAGELFF.